Below are 12 T cell receptor beta chains sequenced from a single sample in a study of cytomegalovirus exposure and HLA in healthy donors. The PCR made use of 60 Vbeta and 13 Jbeta primers. Sequencing used immunoSEQ multiplex PCR; TCRdb keeps in-frame clones, though not all of them. The data hold roughly 180,000 clones, with roughly 10% observed a single time. What was sequenced was PBMCs. The receptors originated from a woman aged 25 to 39 in good health and CMV-seropositive.

The sample holds a few counts of this clone. V usage is TRBV29-1 and J usage is TRBJ2-1, with D possibly matching TRBD2 (5 bases). CDR1 and CDR2 (germline): SQVTM, ANQGSEA. This CDR3 has 15 residues. Trimming removed 6 bases at V and 4 bases at J, with 19 bases between. As DNA, the CDR3 is TGCAGCGTAGGTGCGGGCCCTACTATTTACAATGAGCAGTTCTTC. Translated: CSVGAGPTIYNEQFF.

This clone was counted only a few times. V gene TRBV30 combines with J gene TRBJ1-5; 7 bases are a match to TRBD1. The V gene's germline CDR1 is GTSNPN and CDR2 SVGIG (reference sequence). The CDR3 runs to 13 residues. V lost 4 bases, J lost 6 bases, and 6 bases stayed unmatched. DNA for the CDR3: TGTGCCTGGACTTTGAACAGGGGTCAGCCCCAGCATTTT. Translated: CAWTLNRGQPQHF. Full variable domain (outside the CDR3, taken from reference TRBV30 and TRBJ1-5): SQTIHQWPATLVQPVGSPLSLECTVEGTSNPNLYWYRQAAGRGLQLLFYSVGIGQISSEVPQNLSASRPQDRQFILSSKKLLLSDSGFYLCAWTLNRGQPQHFGDGTRLSIL.

The CDR3, as DNA: TGTGCCTGGAGTGTACACCCTAGCGGGGCCTACGAGCAGTACTTC. It encodes CAWSVHPSGAYEQYF. The V and J genes are TRBV30 and TRBJ2-7; 9 bases agree with TRBD2. Germline assignment: CDR1 GTSNPN and CDR2 SVGIG (reference sequence). This CDR3 is built from 15 residues. V was pared by 0 bases and J by 2 bases, with 5 bases of the junction left unmatched.

This clone turned up a few times. V gene TRBV9 combines with J gene TRBJ2-7, with D perhaps TRBD2 (6 bases). Germline lookup yields CDR1 SGDLS and CDR2 YYNGEE. Deletions cut 4 bases from V and 4 bases from J, with 33 bases between. The CDR3 runs 20 residues. CDR3 in DNA: TGTGCCAGCAGCCACCCGAAGATCCCCAACGACGGGGGATTTATATACGAGCAGTACTTC. Translation gives CASSHPKIPNDGGFIYEQYF.

The J gene is TRBJ2-7, the V gene TRBV10-3, with TRBD2 matching 9 bases. V trimming: 4 bases; J trimming: 3 bases; junction bases outside the gene matches: 4. Germline V lookup: CDR1 ENHRY, CDR2 SYGVKD. This CDR3 has 14 amino acids. CDR3 coding DNA: TGTGCCATCAGTGCGTCTAGCGGGAACTACGAGCAGTACTTC. This sequence encodes CAISASSGNYEQYF.

The rearrangement uses TRBV2 and TRBJ2-1, with TRBD2 matching 7 bases. In germline, CDR1 is SNHLY, CDR2 FYNNEI. This CDR3 comprises 20 residues. The ends lost 5 bases at V and 5 bases at J; junction bases unmatched: 24. The CDR3 loop reads CASSLRSTRPLAEIHNEQFF. The CDR3 coding sequence is TGTGCCAGCAGTTTAAGGTCAACCCGCCCCCTAGCGGAAATACACAATGAGCAGTTCTTC.

The chain joins TRBV7-9 to TRBJ2-7; 13 bases fit TRBD2. The CDR3 runs to 18 residues. Trimming took 5 bases from V and 3 from J; bases not matched to a gene: 13. Germline assignment: CDR1 SEHNR and CDR2 FQNEAQ (reference sequence). In DNA form, the CDR3 reads TGTGCCAGCAGCCCGTCCCCGGGACTAGCGGGGAAGAACTACGAGCAGTACTTC. It translates to CASSPSPGLAGKNYEQYF. The full variable domain, completed using reference TRBV7-9 and TRBJ2-7, is DTGVSQNPRHKITKRGQNVTFRCDPISEHNRLYWYRQTLGQGPEFLTYFQNEAQLEKSRLLSDRFSAERPKGSFSTLEIQRTEQGDSAMYLCASSPSPGLAGKNYEQYFGPGTRLTVT.

The chain combines TRBV7-9 with TRBJ1-4, with a possible D match to TRBD1 (5 bases). The CDR3 consists of 15 residues. The V gene lost 1 base and the J gene lost 8 bases, with 14 bases spanning the gap. CDR1 is SEHNR, CDR2 FQNEAQ, per germline (reference sequence). This chain's CDR3 is CASSLVSGAGEKLFF. The CDR3 coding sequence is TGTGCCAGCAGCTTAGTTTCTGGGGCCGGGGAAAAACTGTTTTTT.

This clone was recorded a few times. The gene calls are TRBV9 and TRBJ1-2; maybe TRBD1 (6 bases). Trimming left V 2 bases short and J 4 bases short, with 9 bases between. The CDR3 has 13 residues. Germline V gene sequence: CDR1 SGDLS, CDR2 YYNGEE. CDR3 nucleotides: TGTGCCAGCAGCGTCCGAGGGGGCTATGGCTACACCTTC. It is translated as CASSVRGGYGYTF.

This clone has only a few counts. The V gene is TRBV29-1, the J gene TRBJ2-7; possibly TRBD2 for D (5 bases). Germline CDR1 and CDR2: SQVTM and ANQGSEA. The CDR3 is made up of 13 amino acids. V was shortened by 5 bases and J by 3 bases, with 14 bases between the two germline ends. The CDR3 loop reads CSVRAGSLYEQYF. CDR3 nucleotide sequence: TGCAGCGTTCGGGCGGGTTCTCTCTACGAGCAGTACTTC.

CDR3 sequence (DNA): TGTGCCAGCAGCTTACCGACTAGCGGGAGCTCCTACAATGAGCAGTTCTTC. It yields the protein CASSLPTSGSSYNEQFF. V is TRBV7-6 and J is TRBJ2-1, with 12 bases lining up with TRBD2. V shed 2 bases, J shed 0 bases, and the junction held 2 bases outside the gene matches. The CDR3 is made up of 17 amino acids. The germline CDR1 and CDR2 sequences are SGHVS and FNYEAQ.

This chain uses TRBV7-9 with TRBJ2-3; possible D gene TRBD1, 6 bases. CDR3 size: 16 residues. Germline CDR1 is SEHNR and CDR2 is FQNEAQ (reference sequence). Trimming pared 4 bases from V and 2 bases from J, leaving 16 bases between. CDR3: CASSSDQGLSTDTQYF. The CDR3 DNA follows: TGTGCCAGCAGCTCGGACCAGGGGCTTTCCACAGATACGCAGTATTTT.